This T cell receptor beta chain was documented in a study of human T cells and chemical hapten exposure. For the study at large: The cohort included alopecia areata under or over 50% scalp, totalis and universalis.

Time point indicated: patch test 3, about 24 weeks after DPC sensitization. Treatment meaning: therapeutic diphenylcyclopropenone sensitization with weekly scalp DPC. Staff drew blood before applying each patch test. Germline lookup yields CDR1 SNHLY and CDR2 FYNNEI. This CDR3 has 13 amino acids. V gave up 6 bases and J gave up 4 bases, with 13 bases separating them. TCRdb reprocessed the RACE reads with MiXCR, giving one entry per CDR3 protein. The sample has about 110,000 distinct CDR3 sequences; less than 40% are singletons. The rearrangement joins TRBV2 to TRBJ2-7; D unresolved. This clonotype was sampled from a man aged 40-50 years with alopecia areata. Some clones in this sample may be carry-over from other donors' samples. The sample here was whole blood, taken in connection with sensitization to the hapten diphenylcyclopropenone (DPC). CDR3 sequence: CASRDVDGYEQYF. The CDR3 DNA sequence: TGTGCCAGCAGGGATGTGGACGGATACGAGCAGTACTTC.